This TCR beta chain emerged from a study of radiation and T cells in renal cell carcinoma. Time point noted: blood 4 weeks post-SBRT, at nephrectomy. The treatment denotes: 15 Gy SBRT to primary tumor, nephrectomy 4 weeks later. After SBRT, blood was collected at 2 and 4 weeks, plus baseline. This CDR3 is 14 amino acids long. The trim removed 2 bases at V and 5 bases at J, leaving 6 bases unmatched. Germline CDR1 reads MDHEN; CDR2 reads SYDVKM. The assay was immunoSEQ multiplex PCR, and TCRdb's table has in-frame clones only and misses some. The sample has about 83,000 clones, 70% to 90% seen once. The clonotype was recovered from an older woman with renal cell carcinoma. The V gene is TRBV28, the J gene TRBJ2-7, with 7 positions matching TRBD2. Sequenced material: blood, taken from a patient whose treatment included radiotherapy and nephrectomy. As DNA, the CDR3 is TGTGCCAGCAGTTTAAACGGGAGGTCGCACGAGCAGTACTTC. Amino acids: CASSLNGRSHEQYF.